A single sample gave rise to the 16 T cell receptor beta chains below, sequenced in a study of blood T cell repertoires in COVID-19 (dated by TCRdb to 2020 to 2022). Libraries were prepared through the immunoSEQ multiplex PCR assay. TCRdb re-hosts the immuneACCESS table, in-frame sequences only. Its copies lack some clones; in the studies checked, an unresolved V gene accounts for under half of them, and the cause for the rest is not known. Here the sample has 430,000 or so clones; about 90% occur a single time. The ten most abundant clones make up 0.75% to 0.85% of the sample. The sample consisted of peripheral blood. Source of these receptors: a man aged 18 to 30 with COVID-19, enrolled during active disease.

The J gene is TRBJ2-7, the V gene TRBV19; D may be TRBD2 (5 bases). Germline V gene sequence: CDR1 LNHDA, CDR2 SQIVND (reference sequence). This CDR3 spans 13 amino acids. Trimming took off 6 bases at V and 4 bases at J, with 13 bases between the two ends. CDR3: CASSQSRGYEQYF. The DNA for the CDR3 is TGTGCCAGTAGCCAAAGCCGGGGATACGAGCAGTACTTC.

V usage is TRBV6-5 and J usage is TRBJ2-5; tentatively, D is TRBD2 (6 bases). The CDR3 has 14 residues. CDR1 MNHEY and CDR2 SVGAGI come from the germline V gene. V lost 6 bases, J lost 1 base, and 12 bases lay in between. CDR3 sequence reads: CASSYGTAQETQYF. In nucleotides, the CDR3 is TGTGCCAGCAGCTACGGGACTGCCCAAGAGACCCAGTACTTC.

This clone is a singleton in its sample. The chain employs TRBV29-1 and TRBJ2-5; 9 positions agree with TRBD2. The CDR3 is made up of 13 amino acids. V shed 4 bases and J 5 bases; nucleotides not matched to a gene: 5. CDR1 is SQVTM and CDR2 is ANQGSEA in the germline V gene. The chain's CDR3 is CSVVLSGSETQYF. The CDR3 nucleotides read TGCAGCGTTGTACTTAGCGGGAGTGAGACCCAGTACTTC.

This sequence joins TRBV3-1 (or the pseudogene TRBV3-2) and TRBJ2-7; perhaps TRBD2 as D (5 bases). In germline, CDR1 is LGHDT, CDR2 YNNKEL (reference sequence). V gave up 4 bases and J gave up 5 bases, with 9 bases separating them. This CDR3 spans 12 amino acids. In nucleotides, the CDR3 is TGTGCCAGCAGCCTCAGGACTCACGAGCAGTACTTC. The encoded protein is CASSLRTHEQYF.

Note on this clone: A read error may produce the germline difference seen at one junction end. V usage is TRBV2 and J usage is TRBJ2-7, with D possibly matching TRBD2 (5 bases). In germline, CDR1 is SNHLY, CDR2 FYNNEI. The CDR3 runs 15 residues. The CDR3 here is CASSSVQEVSSEQYF. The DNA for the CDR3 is TGTGCCAGCAGTTCAGTCCAGGAGGTTTCCTCCGAGCAGTACTTC.

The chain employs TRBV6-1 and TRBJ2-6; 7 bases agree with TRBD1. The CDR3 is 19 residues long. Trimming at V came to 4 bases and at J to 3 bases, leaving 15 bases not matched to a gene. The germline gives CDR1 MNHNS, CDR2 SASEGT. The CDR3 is CASSGTGTVSLFGANVLTF. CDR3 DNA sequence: TGTGCCAGCAGTGGGACCGGGACAGTCTCTCTGTTTGGGGCCAACGTCCTGACTTTC.

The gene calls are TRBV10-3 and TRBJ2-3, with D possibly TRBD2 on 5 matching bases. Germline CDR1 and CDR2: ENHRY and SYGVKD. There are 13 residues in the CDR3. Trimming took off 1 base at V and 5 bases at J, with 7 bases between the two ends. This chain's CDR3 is CAISELEGDTQYF. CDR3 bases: TGTGCCATCAGTGAGTTAGAGGGAGATACGCAGTATTTT.

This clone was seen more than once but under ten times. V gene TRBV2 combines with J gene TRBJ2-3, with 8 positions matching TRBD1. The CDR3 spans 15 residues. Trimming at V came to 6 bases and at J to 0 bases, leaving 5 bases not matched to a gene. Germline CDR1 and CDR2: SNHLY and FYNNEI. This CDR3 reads CASRVNRGSTDTQYF. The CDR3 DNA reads TGTGCCAGCAGAGTAAACAGGGGGAGCACAGATACGCAGTATTTT.

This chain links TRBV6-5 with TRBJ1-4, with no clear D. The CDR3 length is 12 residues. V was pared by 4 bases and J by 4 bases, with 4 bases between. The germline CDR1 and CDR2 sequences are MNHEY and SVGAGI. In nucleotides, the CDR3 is TGTGCCAGCAGTTCTTTTAATGAAAAACTGTTTTTT. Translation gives CASSSFNEKLFF.

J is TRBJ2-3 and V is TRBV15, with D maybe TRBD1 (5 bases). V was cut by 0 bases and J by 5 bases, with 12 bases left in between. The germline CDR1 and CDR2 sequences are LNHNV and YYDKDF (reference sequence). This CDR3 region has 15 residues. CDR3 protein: CATSRDPGKVDTQYF. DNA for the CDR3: TGTGCCACCAGCAGAGATCCAGGGAAGGTAGATACGCAGTATTTT.

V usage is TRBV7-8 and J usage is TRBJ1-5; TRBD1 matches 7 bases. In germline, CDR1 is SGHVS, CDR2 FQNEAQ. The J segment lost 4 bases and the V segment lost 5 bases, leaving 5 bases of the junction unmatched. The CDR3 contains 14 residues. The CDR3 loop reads CASSPGQHNQPQHF. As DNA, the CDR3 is TGTGCCAGCAGCCCGGGACAGCATAATCAGCCCCAGCATTTT. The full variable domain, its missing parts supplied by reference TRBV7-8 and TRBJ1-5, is GAGVSQSPRYKVAKRGQDVALRCDPISGHVSLFWYQQALGQGPEFLTYFQNEAQLDKSGLPSDRFFAERPEGSVSTLKIQRTQQEDSAVYLCASSPGQHNQPQHFGDGTRLSIL.

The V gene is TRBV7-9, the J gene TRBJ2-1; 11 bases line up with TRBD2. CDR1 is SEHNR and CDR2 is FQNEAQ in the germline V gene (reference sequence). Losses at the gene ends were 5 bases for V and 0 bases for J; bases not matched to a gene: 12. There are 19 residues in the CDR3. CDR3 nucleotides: TGTGCCAGCAGCCCGCTAGCGGGAGGACCACCTTTCTCCTACAATGAGCAGTTCTTC. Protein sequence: CASSPLAGGPPFSYNEQFF.

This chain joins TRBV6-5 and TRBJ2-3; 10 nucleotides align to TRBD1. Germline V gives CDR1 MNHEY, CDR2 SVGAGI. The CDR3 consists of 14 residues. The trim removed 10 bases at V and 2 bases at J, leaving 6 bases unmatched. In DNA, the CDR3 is TGTGCCAACGGGGACAGGGGTTACACAGATACGCAGTATTTT. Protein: CANGDRGYTDTQYF.

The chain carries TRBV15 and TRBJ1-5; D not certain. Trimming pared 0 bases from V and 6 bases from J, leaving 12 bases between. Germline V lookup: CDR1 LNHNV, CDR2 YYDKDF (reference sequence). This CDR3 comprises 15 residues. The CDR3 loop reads CATSRERERGQPQHF. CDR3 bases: TGTGCCACCAGCAGAGAACGGGAACGGGGTCAGCCCCAGCATTTT.

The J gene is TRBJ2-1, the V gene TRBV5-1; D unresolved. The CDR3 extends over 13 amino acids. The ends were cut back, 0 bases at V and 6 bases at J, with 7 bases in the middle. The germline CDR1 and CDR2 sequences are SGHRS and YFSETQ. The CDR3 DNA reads TGCGCCAGCAGCTTGGTCAGAATCAATGAGCAGTTCTTC. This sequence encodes CASSLVRINEQFF.

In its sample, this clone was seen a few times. CDR3 residues: CASSLRTDTQYF. In DNA form, the CDR3 reads TGTGCCAGCAGCCTTCGCACAGATACGCAGTATTTT. V and J are TRBV7-9 and TRBJ2-3; D is ambiguous. Trimming removed 5 bases at V and 1 base at J, with 4 bases between. CDR3 size: 12 residues. From germline, CDR1 is SEHNR and CDR2 FQNEAQ (reference sequence). The whole variable domain, remainder taken from reference TRBV7-9 and TRBJ2-3, is DTGVSQNPRHKITKRGQNVTFRCDPISEHNRLYWYRQTLGQGPEFLTYFQNEAQLEKSRLLSDRFSAERPKGSFSTLEIQRTEQGDSAMYLCASSLRTDTQYFGPGTRLTVL.